This TCR beta chain was observed in a study of prognosis after radiotherapy for stage I lung cancer. The authors amplified TCR beta CDR3 from genomic DNA using two-round multiplex PCR. For every TRBV and TRBJ gene, a specific primer was used in first-round PCR. TCRdb recomputed calls from the multiplex PCR reads with MiXCR, one row per CDR3 protein. The sample holds about 18,000 distinct CDR3 sequences; approximately 30% are singletons and the top ten take 25% to 40%. Two sampling time points were used, and six milliliters of peripheral blood were drawn at each. The sample holds many counts of this clonotype. Germline lookup yields CDR1 MGHRA and CDR2 YSYEKL. This CDR3 region has 17 residues. V was shortened by 1 base and J by 4 bases, with 16 bases between the two germline ends.

V gene TRBV4-1 combines with J gene TRBJ2-2; maybe TRBD1 (7 bases). This receptor was obtained from a donor aged 50 or older with non-small cell lung cancer. The sample here was PBMCs, taken before or after stereotactic body radiation therapy (not recorded which). Written as DNA, the CDR3 is TGCGCCAGCAGCCAAGCCGCAGGGGGGAGCAGCACCGGGGAGCTGTTTTTT. Encoded protein: CASSQAAGGSSTGELFF.